The rows below give T cell receptor beta chains drawn from one sample of a study of metastatic and nonmetastatic thyroid tumors. MiXCR reprocessed the PCR reads for TCRdb. In the table there are around 20,000 clones, roughly 12% of which are singletons. Sequenced material: blood. The receptors stem from a female donor with papillary thyroid cancer or a benign thyroid nodule (not recorded which). Some clones in this sample may be carry-over from other donors' samples. Both conserved end residues are part of each CDR3. Fields, in order: V gene, clone size, J gene, D gene, CDR3 protein, CDR3 DNA. The D gene is left open where the match is weak. Part of the rows lack a size; the others show once, few, many or a class for expanded clones.

v_call: TRBV7-9
clone_size: many
j_call: TRBJ1-2
d_call: -
cdr3_aa: CASSPEGWDISGYTF
cdr3_nt: TGTGCCAGCAGCCCCGAAGGGTGGGACATATCTGGCTACACCTTC

v_call: TRBV6-1
clone_size: -
j_call: TRBJ2-7
d_call: -
cdr3_aa: CASMYPVRYEQYF
cdr3_nt: TGTGCCAGCATGTACCCTGTGAGGTACGAGCAGTACTTC

v_call: TRBV18
clone_size: many
j_call: TRBJ1-1
d_call: TRBD1
cdr3_aa: CASSPSGQGASEAFF
cdr3_nt: TGTGCCAGCTCACCCTCGGGACAGGGGGCATCTGAAGCTTTCTTT

v_call: TRBV10-1
clone_size: few
j_call: TRBJ2-5
d_call: -
cdr3_aa: CASSEAGAGETQYF
cdr3_nt: TGCGCCAGCAGTGAGGCCGGGGCCGGAGAGACCCAGTACTTC

v_call: TRBV11-2
clone_size: many
j_call: TRBJ1-4
d_call: -
cdr3_aa: CASSFRGDNEKLFF
cdr3_nt: TGTGCCAGCAGCTTCAGGGGAGATAATGAAAAACTGTTTTTT

v_call: TRBV20-1
clone_size: many
j_call: TRBJ2-7
d_call: -
cdr3_aa: CSASQWDTGYEQYF
cdr3_nt: TGCAGTGCCTCACAATGGGACACCGGCTACGAGCAGTACTTC

v_call: TRBV6-1
clone_size: many
j_call: TRBJ1-1
d_call: -
cdr3_aa: CASSELRQINTEAFF
cdr3_nt: TGTGCCAGCAGTGAACTTCGACAGATTAACACTGAAGCTTTCTTT

v_call: TRBV10-2
clone_size: many
j_call: TRBJ1-3
d_call: -
cdr3_aa: CASGPGRGAKGNTIYF
cdr3_nt: TGCGCCAGCGGCCCGGGGCGGGGGGCAAAAGGAAACACCATATATTTT

v_call: TRBV13
clone_size: many
j_call: TRBJ1-1
d_call: TRBD1
cdr3_aa: CASSLGDRVNTEAFF
cdr3_nt: TGTGCCAGCAGCTTAGGGGACAGGGTGAACACTGAAGCTTTCTTT

v_call: TRBV28
clone_size: many
j_call: TRBJ2-2
d_call: TRBD2
cdr3_aa: CASGEAGGVAGELFF
cdr3_nt: TGTGCCAGCGGCGAAGCGGGAGGGGTGGCCGGGGAGCTGTTTTTT

v_call: TRBV11-3
clone_size: -
j_call: TRBJ2-2
d_call: -
cdr3_aa: CASSLSGYTRELSF
cdr3_nt: TGTGCCAGCAGCTTATCGGGGTACACCCGGGAGCTGTCTTTT

v_call: TRBV6-1
clone_size: many
j_call: TRBJ2-5
d_call: -
cdr3_aa: CASASRGETQYF
cdr3_nt: TGTGCCAGCGCCTCCAGGGGAGAGACCCAGTACTTC

v_call: TRBV6-6
clone_size: -
j_call: TRBJ1-5
d_call: TRBD1
cdr3_aa: CAISYGGTGVQPQHF
cdr3_nt: TGTGCCATCAGTTATGGGGGGACAGGGGTACAGCCCCAGCATTTT

v_call: TRBV4-1
clone_size: many
j_call: TRBJ1-1
d_call: -
cdr3_aa: CASSQTFRENTEAFF
cdr3_nt: TGCGCCAGCAGCCAAACGTTCAGGGAGAACACTGAAGCTTTCTTT

v_call: TRBV20-1
clone_size: -
j_call: TRBJ2-7
d_call: -
cdr3_aa: CSARSGCGSCEQYF
cdr3_nt: TGCAGTGCTAGGAGTGGCTGTGGCTCCTGCGAGCAGTACTTC